Below, 3 T cell receptor beta chains from the same sample are listed, as sequenced in a study of cytomegalovirus exposure and HLA in healthy donors (TCRdb year 2017). The library was obtained by the immunoSEQ multiplex PCR assay. The multiplex PCR relied on a mix of 60 forward primers for TCR Vbeta segments and 13 reverse primers for TCR Jbeta segments. TCRdb re-hosts the immuneACCESS table, in-frame sequences only. Its copies lack some clones; in the studies checked, an unresolved V gene accounts for under half of them, and the cause for the rest is not known. The sample table contains 200,000 to 250,000 clones; only one count was recorded for more than 65% of them. Clones ranked in the top ten supply roughly 1.5% of the sample. Sequenced input: PBMCs. The receptors were gathered from a man aged 45 to 65 in good health and CMV-seronegative.

The chain carries TRBV9 and TRBJ2-7; a possible D gene is TRBD2 (5 bases). CDR1 is SGDLS, CDR2 YYNGEE, per germline. V was clipped by 0 bases and J by 3 bases, with 10 bases between them. CDR3 length: 14 residues. This CDR3 is CASSVVPSSYEQYF. The CDR3 DNA reads as TGTGCCAGCAGCGTAGTTCCTAGCAGCTACGAGCAGTACTTC.

V gene TRBV28 combines with J gene TRBJ2-7, with D hard to call. Trimming took 9 bases from V and 5 from J, leaving 11 bases between them. The germline gives CDR1 MDHEN, CDR2 SYDVKM. The CDR3 is made up of 11 amino acids. Here the CDR3 DNA reads TGTGCCAGTATTTATATAGACGAGCAGTACTTC. Encoded protein: CASIYIDEQYF. Complete variable domain (other parts from reference TRBV28 and TRBJ2-7): DVKVTQSSRYLVKRTGEKVFLECVQDMDHENMFWYRQDPGLGLRLIYFSYDVKMKEKGDIPEGYSVSREKKERFSLILESASTNQTSMYLCASIYIDEQYFGPGTRLTVT.

Only a few counts were recorded for this clone. V gene TRBV7-3 combines with J gene TRBJ2-2, with D tentatively TRBD2 (5 bases). CDR1 and CDR2 (germline): SGHTA, FQGTGA. CDR3 length: 15 residues. Trimming removed 0 bases from V and 6 bases from J, with 11 bases in between. The CDR3 sequence: CASSLTGINPGELFF. CDR3 nucleotide sequence: TGTGCCAGCAGCTTAACCGGGATCAACCCCGGGGAGCTGTTTTTT.